One and the same sample provided the 20 T cell receptor beta chains below, sequenced in a study of shared clonotypes between healthy human individuals (dated by TCRdb to between 2020 and 2021). The library was obtained by the immunoSEQ multiplex PCR assay. TCRdb mirrors the immuneACCESS table, restricted to in-frame sequences. Some clones are absent from its copies; in checked studies, under half trace to an unresolved V gene, and the reason for the others is unknown. This sample has about 490,000 clones in its table, and 79% of those were observed once. The ten largest clones represent approximately 12% of the sample. The sequencing sample was made of PBMCs. The origin of the receptors is a middle-aged woman in good health. Some clones in this sample may be carry-over from other donors' samples.

The V call is TRBV21-1, the J call TRBJ2-7; TRBD2, the table's D call, lacks a check against the DNA. TRBV21-1 is flagged as a pseudogene. CDR3 size: 15 residues. CDR3 residues: CASDPPLAGVYEQYF. CDR3 bases: TGTGCCAGCGACCCCCCCCTAGCGGGAGTTTACGAGCAGTACTTC.

This rearrangement joins TRBV7-9 to TRBJ2-7; D may match TRBD1 or TRBD2 (5 bases each). The CDR3 is made up of 16 amino acids. In germline, CDR1 is SEHNR, CDR2 FQNEAQ (reference sequence). With 5 bases removed from V and 6 bases from J, the gap between germline ends came to 23 bases. The CDR3 region is CASSPPEGIAPREQYF. The CDR3 bases are TGTGCCAGCAGCCCCCCTGAGGGGATAGCCCCTCGCGAGCAGTACTTC. The full variable domain, rest sourced from reference TRBV7-9 and TRBJ2-7, is DTGVSQNPRHKITKRGQNVTFRCDPISEHNRLYWYRQTLGQGPEFLTYFQNEAQLEKSRLLSDRFSAERPKGSFSTLEIQRTEQGDSAMYLCASSPPEGIAPREQYFGPGTRLTVT.

The gene calls are TRBV18 and TRBJ2-7; either TRBD1 or TRBD2 may supply D (5 bases each). The CDR3 length is 14 residues. Trimming stripped 3 bases from V and 5 bases from J, with 14 bases between. Germline V gene sequence: CDR1 KGHSH, CDR2 LQKENI. Here the CDR3 reads CASSPWGKGDEQYF. The CDR3 nucleotides read TGTGCCAGCTCACCGTGGGGGAAAGGCGACGAGCAGTACTTC.

This clone showed up just a few times. This chain joins TRBV5-4 and TRBJ2-1; D call uncertain. Trimming shortened V by 0 bases and J by 4 bases, and 14 bases separated the two germline ends. The CDR3 consists of 16 residues. CDR1 SGHNT and CDR2 YYREEE come from the germline V gene (reference sequence). CDR3 sequence: CASSLGRRNRYNEQFF. CDR3 DNA: TGTGCCAGCAGCTTGGGAAGGCGGAACCGATACAATGAGCAGTTCTTC.

V and J are TRBV19 and TRBJ1-5, with 8 bases matching TRBD1. From germline, CDR1 is LNHDA and CDR2 SQIVND (reference sequence). The CDR3 consists of 14 residues. Trimming removed 1 base from V and 7 bases from J; junction bases left unmatched: 3. In DNA form, the CDR3 reads TGTGCCAGTAGTATAGGACAGGGGAGGCAGCCCCAGCATTTT. Translation gives CASSIGQGRQPQHF. Variable domain in full (rest from reference TRBV19 and TRBJ1-5): DGGITQSPKYLFRKEGQNVTLSCEQNLNHDAMYWYRQDPGQGLRLIYYSQIVNDFQKGDIAEGYSVSREKKESFPLTVTSAQKNPTAFYLCASSIGQGRQPQHFGDGTRLSIL.

A few counts support this clone. The chain is built from TRBV30 and TRBJ1-5; D is unresolved. Trimming took off 5 bases at V and 6 bases at J, with 8 bases between the two ends. Germline values: CDR1 GTSNPN, CDR2 SVGIG (reference sequence). This CDR3 is built from 11 residues. The CDR3 nucleotides read TGTGCCTGGTCGACGGGTCAGCCCCAGCATTTT. Protein: CAWSTGQPQHF.

The rearrangement joins TRBV6-6 to TRBJ1-3; D uncertain. The V end lost 0 bases, the J end lost 0 bases, and 9 bases lay between the germline ends. The CDR3 consists of 16 residues. The germline gives CDR1 MNHNY, CDR2 SVGAGI (reference sequence). The CDR3 DNA reads TGTGCCAGCAGTTACTCGAGGATCTTCTCTGGAAACACCATATATTTT. This encodes CASSYSRIFSGNTIYF.

The J gene is TRBJ1-2, the V gene TRBV15; 8 bases are a match to TRBD1. This CDR3 region has 14 residues. The germline V gene encodes CDR1 LNHNV and CDR2 YYDKDF (reference sequence). V shed 5 bases, J shed 7 bases, and the junction held 9 bases outside the gene matches. Written as DNA, the CDR3 is TGTGCCACCAGCTCCCTCGACAGGGGTGGTGGCTACACCTTC. This sequence encodes CATSSLDRGGGYTF.

This chain uses TRBV6-5 with TRBJ2-7; 9 bases agree with TRBD2. Unmatched junction bases numbered 7, after V lost 6 bases and J lost 4 bases. This CDR3 region has 14 residues. The germline CDR1 and CDR2 sequences are MNHEY and SVGAGI. CDR3 sequence reads: CASSLSGRGYEQYF. DNA of the CDR3: TGTGCCAGCAGCCTTAGCGGGAGAGGTTACGAGCAGTACTTC.

This chain connects TRBV28 to TRBJ2-5; TRBD2 aligns across 13 bases. Germline V gene data show CDR1 as MDHEN and CDR2 as SYDVKM. The CDR3 totals 18 residues. V was clipped by 5 bases and J by 2 bases; unmatched bases: 11. The CDR3: CASSIGLAGAWRQETQYF. CDR3 DNA sequence: TGTGCCAGCAGTATCGGACTAGCGGGAGCATGGCGGCAAGAGACCCAGTACTTC.

The rearrangement links TRBV29-1 to TRBJ2-6; the D gene could be TRBD1 or TRBD2 (5 bases each). CDR3 length: 16 residues. V was trimmed by 6 bases and J by 2 bases, leaving 17 bases between them. Looked up from germline, CDR1 is SQVTM and CDR2 is ANQGSEA. Here the CDR3 DNA reads TGCAGCGTAAGCGGACTCGCAGGGACTGGGGCCAACGTCCTGACTTTC. Translation gives CSVSGLAGTGANVLTF.

This clone was counted a single time. The gene calls are TRBV28 and TRBJ2-7; 11 bases match TRBD2. The V segment lost 6 bases and the J segment 6 bases; nucleotides outside the gene matches: 10. Per the germline V gene, CDR1 is MDHEN and CDR2 is SYDVKM. The CDR3 has 15 residues. The CDR3 DNA is TGTGCCAGCAGGGAAACTAGCGGGAGTGTTCGCGAGCAGTACTTC. It specifies CASRETSGSVREQYF.

This chain links TRBV5-1 with TRBJ1-4; D possibly corresponds to TRBD1 (5 bases). The length of the CDR3 is 14 residues. The ends were cut back, 5 bases at V and 9 bases at J, with 17 bases in the middle. The V gene's germline CDR1 is SGHRS and CDR2 YFSETQ. The CDR3 spells CASSPDSFEQKLFF. CDR3 bases: TGCGCCAGCAGTCCTGACAGTTTTGAGCAAAAACTGTTTTTT.

The chain uses TRBV4-3 and TRBJ2-7, with 13 nucleotides matching TRBD2. Germline V gene sequence: CDR1 LGHNA, CDR2 YSLEER. J lost 4 bases, V lost 4 bases, and 4 bases had no gene match. This CDR3 region has 15 residues. For the CDR3, the DNA is TGCGCCAGCAGCCGGGGGACTAGCGGGAAGTACGAGCAGTACTTC. Encoded protein: CASSRGTSGKYEQYF.

This clone was seen repeatedly, ten times or more. The chain links TRBV6-5 to TRBJ2-3; a weak D match, TRBD1 (5 bases). Germline V gene data show CDR1 as MNHEY and CDR2 as SVGAGI. Trimming stripped 6 bases from V and 3 bases from J, with 16 bases between. This CDR3 contains 15 residues. The CDR3 protein is CASSPLTVRTDTQYF. In DNA form, the CDR3 reads TGTGCCAGCAGCCCCTTGACAGTTCGGACAGATACGCAGTATTTT.

The chain combines TRBV2 with TRBJ1-5; D might be TRBD1 (5 bases). The CDR3 runs to 15 residues. V lost 6 bases to trimming and J lost 4 bases, with 16 bases between them. The germline V gene encodes CDR1 SNHLY and CDR2 FYNNEI. The CDR3 spells CASSQEGLGNQPQHF. CDR3 bases: TGTGCCAGCAGCCAGGAGGGGCTCGGGAATCAGCCCCAGCATTTT. The complete variable domain, with remaining parts taken from reference TRBV2 and TRBJ1-5, reads EPEVTQTPSHQVTQMGQEVILRCVPISNHLYFYWYRQILGQKVEFLVSFYNNEISEKSEIFDDQFSVERPDGSNFTLKIRSTKLEDSAMYFCASSQEGLGNQPQHFGDGTRLSIL.

The chain couples TRBV7-8 to TRBJ2-2; 7 bases agree with TRBD2. With V trimmed by 2 bases and J by 6 bases, 12 bases remained unmatched. This CDR3 has 17 amino acids. Germline CDR1 reads SGHVS; CDR2 reads FQNEAQ. The CDR3 reads CASSLISGGSFAGELFF. In DNA, the CDR3 is TGTGCCAGCAGCTTAATCAGTGGCGGGAGTTTCGCCGGGGAGCTGTTTTTT.

This chain joins TRBV6-5 and TRBJ1-2, with 7 positions matching TRBD1. There are 14 residues in the CDR3. The germline CDR1 and CDR2 sequences are MNHEY and SVGAGI. The junction had 10 bases not matched to a gene; V was cut back by 6 bases and J by 6 bases. CDR3 DNA sequence: TGTGCCAGCAGCTTGACAGGGTCTGGCGATGGCTACACCTTC. It is translated as CASSLTGSGDGYTF.

On this clone: One end of the junction fails to match germline, which may point to a read error. The chain links TRBV7-9 to TRBJ2-1; 7 bases map to TRBD2. Germline V gene data show CDR1 as SEHNR and CDR2 as FQNEAQ (reference sequence). This CDR3 is built from 15 residues. CDR3 DNA: TGTGCCAGCAGATTAGGGCTAGCGGAGGCGAATGAGCAGTTCTTC. Protein: CASRLGLAEANEQFF.

The chain combines TRBV10-2 with TRBJ2-1; a weak D match, TRBD1 (5 bases). Between the trimmed V and J ends, which lost 3 bases and 2 bases, there was a span of 11 bases. Germline V gene sequence: CDR1 WSHSY, CDR2 SAAADI. The CDR3 sequence is 15 residues long. CDR3 bases: TGCGCCAGCAGTGACGGCAGACAGACCTACAATGAGCAGTTCTTC. Its protein product is CASSDGRQTYNEQFF.